Each of the 25 T cell receptor beta chains below was sequenced from the same sample in a study of blood T cell repertoires in COVID-19. The data were produced by immunoSEQ multiplex PCR, yet TCRdb's version contains in-frame clones alone and is incomplete. Seen here are 340,000 or so clones, around four fifths observed once, and the top ten hold 2.5% to 3%. Specimen: peripheral blood. These receptors came from a man aged 25-45 years with active or convalescent COVID-19.

The V and J genes are TRBV28 and TRBJ1-1; D gene uncertain. Germline V gene sequence: CDR1 MDHEN, CDR2 SYDVKM. The CDR3 loop spans 14 amino acids. V was cut by 5 bases and J by 4 bases, with 14 bases left in between. In nucleotides, the CDR3 is TGTGCCAGCAGTCCCTCCCTCCGGGGCACTGAAGCTTTCTTT. It is translated as CASSPSLRGTEAFF.

The chain recombines TRBV7-2 with TRBJ2-3; TRBD2 agrees at 13 bases. With 5 bases clipped from V and 3 bases from J, the junction kept 5 bases outside the gene matches. The CDR3 length is 16 residues. Germline lookup yields CDR1 SGHTA and CDR2 FQGNSA. CDR3 nucleotide sequence: TGTGCCAGCAGCGCCCGACTAGCGGGAGGAACAGATACGCAGTATTTT. Protein: CASSARLAGGTDTQYF.

V and J are TRBV5-8 and TRBJ2-2, with a weak D call TRBD2 (6 bases). This CDR3 spans 15 amino acids. CDR1 and CDR2 from the germline V gene are SGHTS and YDEGEE. Trimming shortened V by 5 bases and J by 2 bases, and 13 bases separated the two germline ends. The DNA of the CDR3 is TGTGCCAGCAGGGAGACTAGACCCAACACCGGGGAGCTGTTTTTT. This translates into CASRETRPNTGELFF.

The gene calls are TRBV7-2 and TRBJ2-7, with D perhaps matching TRBD2 (6 bases). The V gene lost 5 bases and the J gene lost 2 bases, with 19 bases spanning the gap. Germline loops: CDR1 SGHTA, CDR2 FQGNSA. The CDR3 runs to 16 residues. This CDR3 is CASSQLIAEPPYEQYF. CDR3 nucleotide sequence: TGTGCCAGCAGCCAGCTCATAGCGGAACCGCCCTACGAGCAGTACTTC.

J is TRBJ1-5 and V is TRBV19; no reliable D call. Germline V gene lookup returns CDR1 LNHDA and CDR2 SQIVND (reference sequence). The CDR3 loop spans 16 amino acids. The V and J ends lost 3 bases and 0 bases respectively, with 12 bases between them. The CDR3, as DNA: TGTGCCAGTAGTATGGCTGGCAGGTATAGCAATCAGCCCCAGCATTTT. It is translated as CASSMAGRYSNQPQHF.

The chain has TRBV6-5 and TRBJ1-6; D uncertain. V was cut by 2 bases and J by 12 bases, with 11 bases left in between. This CDR3 spans 13 amino acids. The V gene's germline CDR1 is MNHEY and CDR2 SVGAGI. CDR3 nucleotides: TGTGCCAGCAGTTACGAAGGTTCAGGACCCCTCCACTTT. Protein: CASSYEGSGPLHF.

The chain carries TRBV9 and TRBJ1-4; D is uncertain. The CDR3 has 13 residues. The V gene lost 0 bases and the J gene lost 8 bases, with 8 bases spanning the gap. Germline V gives CDR1 SGDLS, CDR2 YYNGEE. The CDR3 is CASSVEGSEKLFF. CDR3 coding DNA: TGTGCCAGCAGCGTAGAAGGGAGCGAAAAACTGTTTTTT.

This clone was seen only a few times. The chain combines TRBV19 with TRBJ1-6; the D gene is possibly TRBD1 (6 bases). Germline CDR1 and CDR2: LNHDA and SQIVND (reference sequence). The V and J ends lost 7 bases and 5 bases respectively, with 12 bases between them. The CDR3 sequence is 14 residues long. The CDR3 here is CASKRTVNNSPLHF. CDR3 DNA: TGTGCCAGTAAGAGGACAGTAAATAATTCACCCCTCCACTTT.

This chain uses TRBV7-2 with TRBJ2-7; TRBD2 agrees at 7 bases. This CDR3 is 14 amino acids long. Germline V lookup: CDR1 SGHTA, CDR2 FQGNSA. The junction had 3 bases not matched to a gene; V was cut back by 4 bases and J by 0 bases. CDR3 DNA: TGTGCCAGCAGCTATGGGACTAACTCCTACGAGCAGTACTTC. This codes for CASSYGTNSYEQYF. The variable domain in full, completed from reference TRBV7-2 and TRBJ2-7, reads GAGVSQSPSNKVTEKGKDVELRCDPISGHTALYWYRQSLGQGLEFLIYFQGNSAPDKSGLPSDRFSAERTGGSVSTLTIQRTQQEDSAVYLCASSYGTNSYEQYFGPGTRLTVT.

This clone was seen only once. The chain uses TRBV10-3 and TRBJ2-5; TRBD1 might be the D (6 bases). The V end was cut by 7 bases, the J end by 9 bases, with 15 bases between. Germline assignment: CDR1 ENHRY and CDR2 SYGVKD. CDR3 length equals 12 residues. The CDR3 nucleotides are TGTGCCATCAAGGGGGTCCAGGGGCCCCAGTACTTC. Translating gives CAIKGVQGPQYF.

V and J are TRBV6-5 and TRBJ1-2; TRBD1 agrees at 7 bases. Germline trimming cut 7 bases from V and 7 bases from J; bases unmatched to any gene: 3. Germline lookup yields CDR1 MNHEY and CDR2 SVGAGI. The CDR3 is 11 residues long. CDR3 nucleotide sequence: TGTGCCAGCAAGACAGGGCTTGGCTACACCTTC. Residues: CASKTGLGYTF.

This clone was observed a handful of times. The chain employs TRBV5-1 and TRBJ2-6, with TRBD1 identical over 9 bases. CDR1 is SGHRS, CDR2 YFSETQ, per germline. The CDR3 is made up of 19 amino acids. The V gene end was trimmed by 0 bases and the J gene end by 6 bases; junction bases not matched to a gene: 13. The CDR3, as DNA: TGCGCCAGCAGCTTGGAGATACAGGGGGCGGCCTCGCTGGCCAACGTCCTGACTTTC. This sequence encodes CASSLEIQGAASLANVLTF.

The CDR3 sequence is CASSQFPYTSGGVQETQYF. The CDR3 nucleotides are TGCGCCAGCAGCCAGTTCCCCTACACTAGCGGGGGTGTCCAAGAGACCCAGTACTTC. The chain couples TRBV4-3 to TRBJ2-5, with TRBD2 matching over 11 bases. The CDR3 sequence is 19 residues long. From germline, CDR1 is LGHNA and CDR2 YSLEER. The junction had 13 bases not matched to a gene; V was cut back by 3 bases and J by 1 base.

The chain combines TRBV7-2 with TRBJ1-4; 9 bases are shared with TRBD1. Germline V gene data show CDR1 as SGHTA and CDR2 as FQGNSA. This CDR3 is 15 amino acids long. V was clipped by 5 bases and J by 7 bases; unmatched bases: 8. DNA of the CDR3: TGTGCCAGCAGCCTAGGGGGGGACAGGGCTGAAAAACTGTTTTTT. Translation: CASSLGGDRAEKLFF.

The rearrangement uses TRBV6-5 and TRBJ1-2, with D maybe TRBD1 (6 bases). V was clipped by 6 bases and J by 4 bases, with 15 bases between them. Germline V gives CDR1 MNHEY, CDR2 SVGAGI. The CDR3 is 14 amino acids. The CDR3 nucleotides are TGTGCCAGCAGACCCCTTGGACAGACCTATGGCTACACCTTC. It is translated as CASRPLGQTYGYTF.

This clone was found a few times. This chain joins TRBV28 and TRBJ1-2, with D perhaps matching TRBD1 (6 bases). This CDR3 is built from 16 residues. Germline CDR1 and CDR2: MDHEN and SYDVKM. V was trimmed by 5 bases and J by 6 bases, leaving 22 bases between them. The CDR3 is CASSPTGGPLKDGYTF. CDR3 nucleotide sequence: TGTGCCAGCAGTCCCACGGGGGGCCCCCTGAAAGATGGCTACACCTTC.

The chain joins TRBV28 to TRBJ1-5; D remains unclear. V lost 6 bases, J lost 2 bases, and 14 bases lay in between. Germline-derived CDR1 and CDR2 are MDHEN and SYDVKM. The CDR3 covers 15 residues. CDR3 nucleotides: TGTGCCAGCAGACCTTCGGGAAGTGGCAATCAGCCCCAGCATTTT. Translating gives CASRPSGSGNQPQHF.

V gene TRBV5-4 combines with J gene TRBJ1-2; 7 bases are shared with TRBD1. Germline lookup yields CDR1 SGHNT and CDR2 YYREEE (reference sequence). The CDR3 has 12 residues. After removal of 6 bases from V and 11 bases from J, the junction contained 10 bases not matched to a gene. The CDR3 sequence is CASNNRGGGYTF. The CDR3 nucleotides are TGTGCCAGCAACAACAGGGGAGGAGGGTACACCTTC. The full variable domain, in which reference TRBV5-4 and TRBJ1-2 provide the parts outside the CDR3, is ETGVTQSPTHLIKTRGQQVTLRCSSQSGHNTVSWYQQALGQGPQFIFQYYREEENGRGNFPPRFSGLQFPNYSSELNVNALELDDSALYLCASNNRGGGYTFGSGTRLTVV.

V is TRBV6-5 and J is TRBJ1-1; tentative D call: TRBD1 (6 bases). Germline lookup yields CDR1 MNHEY and CDR2 SVGAGI. V was clipped by 8 bases and J by 4 bases, with 17 bases between them. This CDR3 comprises 14 residues. DNA for the CDR3: TGTGCCAGCCGGGGGGGGCAGGGATTCACTGAAGCTTTCTTT. Protein sequence: CASRGGQGFTEAFF.

The V call is TRBV19, the J call TRBJ2-7; 11 bases agree with TRBD2. V was clipped by 3 bases and J by 5 bases; unmatched bases: 3. The V gene's germline CDR1 is LNHDA and CDR2 SQIVND (reference sequence). The CDR3 consists of 14 residues. Here the CDR3 reads CASSMTSGAHEQYF. The CDR3 DNA follows: TGTGCCAGTAGTATGACTAGCGGGGCGCACGAGCAGTACTTC.

The CDR3 DNA follows: TGTGCCAGCAGCGTATCCCCCACCCTTACAGCGGCCAACGAGCAGTACTTC. This sequence encodes CASSVSPTLTAANEQYF. The chain joins TRBV9 to TRBJ2-7, with a tentative D call TRBD2 (5 bases). V lost 1 base to trimming and J lost 5 bases, with 22 bases between them. The CDR3 loop spans 17 amino acids. Germline V CDR1 and CDR2: SGDLS, YYNGEE.

The V call is TRBV5-6, the J call TRBJ2-1; 9 bases fit TRBD1. V trimming: 3 bases; J trimming: 9 bases; junction bases outside the gene matches: 4. The CDR3 is 13 residues long. Germline assignment: CDR1 SGHDT and CDR2 YYEEEE. Here the CDR3 reads CASSWTGDLEQFF. Written as DNA, the CDR3 is TGTGCCAGCAGCTGGACAGGGGATCTTGAGCAGTTCTTC.

The chain recombines TRBV7-9 with TRBJ1-2, with D tentatively TRBD1 (5 bases). Germline CDR1 reads SEHNR; CDR2 reads FQNEAQ (reference sequence). Trimming took off 3 bases at V and 8 bases at J, with 16 bases between the two ends. There are 14 residues in the CDR3. The chain's CDR3 is CASSLRWGTGGYTF. The CDR3 coding sequence is TGTGCCAGCAGCTTGCGATGGGGCACAGGCGGCTACACCTTC.

The CDR3 sequence is CASSLGGKTPLHF. The DNA of the CDR3 is TGTGCCAGCAGCTTGGGGGGGAAAACACCCCTCCACTTT. This chain connects TRBV7-2 to TRBJ1-6; D perhaps matches TRBD1 (5 bases). This CDR3 has 13 amino acids. The germline V gene encodes CDR1 SGHTA and CDR2 FQGNSA. With 3 bases removed from V and 11 bases from J, the gap between germline ends came to 11 bases. Combining the CDR3 with reference TRBV7-2 and TRBJ1-6 gives the whole variable domain GAGVSQSPSNKVTEKGKDVELRCDPISGHTALYWYRQSLGQGLEFLIYFQGNSAPDKSGLPSDRFSAERTGGSVSTLTIQRTQQEDSAVYLCASSLGGKTPLHFGNGTRLTVT.

This sequence joins TRBV30 and TRBJ1-3; no reliable D call. The germline gives CDR1 GTSNPN, CDR2 SVGIG (reference sequence). The CDR3 loop spans 11 amino acids. The V end lost 3 bases, the J end lost 7 bases, and 7 bases lay between the germline ends. The CDR3 here is CAWSAGNTIYF. CDR3 DNA sequence: TGTGCCTGGAGCGCCGGGAACACCATATATTTT.